Below are 30 T cell receptor beta chains sequenced from a single sample in a study of cytomegalovirus exposure and HLA in healthy donors (dated by TCRdb to the late 2010s). Library method: the immunoSEQ multiplex PCR assay. For the multiplex PCR, a mixture combining 60 forward primers for TCR Vbeta segments and 13 reverse primers for TCR Jbeta segments was used. Here the immuneACCESS table is served through TCRdb, limited to in-frame sequences with V and J called. Missing clones are a known gap in these copies; in checked studies unresolved V genes cover under half, and the rest lacks a known reason. The sample profile shows about 120,000 clones; 78% of them were found once. The ten largest clones take up around 3.3% of the sample. Material: PBMCs. The receptor source for this set is a woman aged 25-40 years in good health and CMV-seropositive.

V is TRBV5-4 and J is TRBJ2-5; the match to TRBD1 covers 9 bases. Germline trimming cut 4 bases from V and 5 bases from J; bases unmatched to any gene: 6. The germline CDR1 and CDR2 sequences are SGHNT and YYREEE (reference sequence). The CDR3 runs 14 residues. As DNA, the CDR3 is TGTGCCAGCAGCCAGAGACAGGGGGGGGAGACCCAGTACTTC. Translated: CASSQRQGGETQYF.

This clone has just one count. The genes are TRBV4-1 and TRBJ2-7; D is uncertain. This CDR3 has 14 residues. Trimming shortened V by 5 bases and J by 1 base, and 12 bases separated the two germline ends. From germline, CDR1 is MGHRA and CDR2 YSYEKL. The CDR3 loop is CASSTLTQSYEQYF. CDR3 coding DNA: TGCGCCAGCAGCACACTGACACAGTCCTACGAGCAGTACTTC.

The chain has TRBV5-1 and TRBJ2-1; 11 bases are a match to TRBD2. CDR1 and CDR2 from the germline V gene are SGHRS and YFSETQ. The V gene end was trimmed by 4 bases and the J gene end by 0 bases; junction bases not matched to a gene: 9. The CDR3 length is 18 residues. The CDR3 here is CASSLEPLAGGSYNEQFF. The CDR3, as DNA: TGCGCCAGCAGCCTCGAGCCTCTAGCGGGGGGCTCCTACAATGAGCAGTTCTTC.

The rearrangement links TRBV12-2 to TRBJ2-5; no DNA check was done on the table's D call, TRBD1. TRBV12-2 is annotated as a pseudogene. CDR3 length: 14 amino acids. For the CDR3, the DNA is TGTGCAAGTCGCCTAGCTGGGGCTTGGGAGACCCAGTACTTC. It translates to CASRLAGAWETQYF.

This clone came up once. The V gene is TRBV10-3, the J gene TRBJ2-1; TRBD1 matches 7 bases. The V gene's germline CDR1 is ENHRY and CDR2 SYGVKD. The junction had 0 bases not matched to a gene; V was cut back by 0 bases and J by 4 bases. This CDR3 region has 14 residues. The CDR3 loop is CAISESTGYNEQFF. The CDR3 DNA reads as TGTGCCATCAGTGAGTCGACAGGGTACAATGAGCAGTTCTTC.

The chain has TRBV6-4 and TRBJ2-3, with 8 bases identical to TRBD1. Germline CDR1 reads MRHNA; CDR2 reads SNTAGT. The J segment lost 5 bases and the V segment lost 2 bases, leaving 6 bases of the junction unmatched. This CDR3 region has 15 residues. CDR3 residues: CASSDRGQGIDTQYF. In DNA form, the CDR3 reads TGTGCCAGCAGTGACCGAGGACAGGGTATAGATACGCAGTATTTT.

This rearrangement joins TRBV6-1 to TRBJ2-1, with a possible D match to TRBD1 (6 bases). V was clipped by 7 bases and J by 8 bases, with 18 bases between them. The length of the CDR3 is 14 residues. Germline V gene sequence: CDR1 MNHNS, CDR2 SASEGT. CDR3 loop: CASTSGQGWDEQFF. CDR3 DNA: TGTGCCAGCACCTCCGGGCAGGGGTGGGATGAGCAGTTCTTC.

This rearrangement joins TRBV6-1 to TRBJ2-5; TRBD1 matches at 7 bases. Germline V gene data show CDR1 as MNHNS and CDR2 as SASEGT. This CDR3 region has 14 residues. J was trimmed by 5 bases and V by 2 bases; bases with no gene match: 5. CDR3 region: CASSERDRSETQYF. CDR3 in DNA: TGTGCCAGCAGTGAAAGGGACAGATCTGAGACCCAGTACTTC.

This clone was detected once. The rearrangement joins TRBV7-9 to TRBJ1-1, with D maybe TRBD1 (5 bases). Germline CDR1 SEHNR, CDR2 FQNEAQ (reference sequence). CDR3 length equals 13 residues. V shed 4 bases and J shed 2 bases, with 8 bases lying between them. The DNA for the CDR3 is TGTGCCAGCAGCTCGGGGGTAAACACTGAAGCTTTCTTT. Translated, it gives CASSSGVNTEAFF.

The chain uses TRBV7-6 and TRBJ2-7; D is unresolved. There are 15 residues in the CDR3. In germline, CDR1 is SGHVS, CDR2 FNYEAQ. V was trimmed by 1 base and J by 2 bases, leaving 12 bases between them. CDR3 region: CASSLGFVRTYEQYF. The DNA of the CDR3 is TGTGCCAGCAGCTTAGGCTTCGTCAGAACCTACGAGCAGTACTTC. Full variable domain (rest looked up from reference TRBV7-6 and TRBJ2-7): GAGVSQSPRYKVTKRGQDVALRCDPISGHVSLYWYRQALGQGPEFLTYFNYEAQQDKSGLPNDRFSAERPEGSISTLTIQRTEQRDSAMYRCASSLGFVRTYEQYFGPGTRLTVT.

This clone turned up a few times. The V call is TRBV6-5, the J call TRBJ2-2, with 8 bases that match TRBD2. In germline, CDR1 is MNHEY, CDR2 SVGAGI. The CDR3 is 14 residues long. Trimming removed 6 bases from V and 7 bases from J; junction bases left unmatched: 7. The CDR3 coding sequence is TGTGCCAGCAGGCGGGGGGTGTCCGGCGGGGAGCTGTTTTTT. This translates into CASRRGVSGGELFF.

The CDR3: CASSMTSGGFYEQYF. The CDR3 DNA is TGTGCCAGTAGTATGACTAGCGGGGGGTTTTACGAGCAGTACTTC. The V gene is TRBV19, the J gene TRBJ2-7, with TRBD2 matching 13 bases. With 3 bases clipped from V and 4 bases from J, the junction kept 3 bases outside the gene matches. Looked up from germline, CDR1 is LNHDA and CDR2 is SQIVND (reference sequence). The CDR3 is 15 residues long.

The chain combines TRBV19 with TRBJ1-1, with D maybe TRBD1 (5 bases). CDR3 length: 17 residues. Trimming stripped 3 bases from V and 0 bases from J, with 17 bases between. Germline V gene data show CDR1 as LNHDA and CDR2 as SQIVND (reference sequence). As DNA, the CDR3 is TGTGCCAGTAGTATGGGACCCAGGCGGACTATGAACACTGAAGCTTTCTTT. As protein: CASSMGPRRTMNTEAFF.

The rearrangement links TRBV7-2 to TRBJ1-4, with TRBD1 identical over 9 bases. V trimming: 1 base; J trimming: 7 bases; junction bases outside the gene matches: 4. This CDR3 is 15 amino acids long. Germline CDR1 SGHTA, CDR2 FQGNSA. The CDR3 loop reads CASSLGDRDVEKLFF. The CDR3 nucleotides read TGTGCCAGCAGCTTAGGGGACAGGGATGTTGAAAAACTGTTTTTT.

The chain is built from TRBV6-1 and TRBJ1-4; D not certain. The V end lost 6 bases, the J end lost 0 bases, and 8 bases lay between the germline ends. The CDR3 is 14 amino acids. Germline V gene sequence: CDR1 MNHNS, CDR2 SASEGT. In DNA form, the CDR3 reads TGTGCCAGCAGCGCCCGGGCAACTAATGAAAAACTGTTTTTT. Amino acids: CASSARATNEKLFF.

The chain is built from TRBV7-9 and TRBJ2-7, with TRBD2 matching 8 bases. Germline V gene sequence: CDR1 SEHNR, CDR2 FQNEAQ (reference sequence). There are 16 residues in the CDR3. The J segment lost 4 bases and the V segment lost 1 base, leaving 9 bases of the junction unmatched. CDR3 loop: CASSLGGSGAIYEQYF. The CDR3 DNA follows: TGTGCCAGCAGCTTAGGAGGTAGCGGGGCGATTTACGAGCAGTACTTC.

The chain recombines TRBV9 with TRBJ2-2; 9 positions agree with TRBD1. Germline V gene data show CDR1 as SGDLS and CDR2 as YYNGEE. CDR3 length equals 17 residues. J gave up 5 bases and V 4 bases, and 12 bases lay outside the gene matches. Written as DNA, the CDR3 is TGTGCCAGCAGCCCGCTTGACCCGGGACAGGGAACCGGGGAGCTGTTTTTT. It specifies CASSPLDPGQGTGELFF. The full variable domain, in which reference TRBV9 and TRBJ2-2 provide the parts outside the CDR3, is DSGVTQTPKHLITATGQRVTLRCSPRSGDLSVYWYQQSLDQGLQFLIQYYNGEERAKGNILERFSAQQFPDLHSELNLSSLELGDSALYFCASSPLDPGQGTGELFFGEGSRLTVL.

The genes are TRBV19 and TRBJ2-6; 12 bases fit TRBD1. This CDR3 has 19 amino acids. Unmatched junction bases numbered 15, after V lost 8 bases and J lost 4 bases. Germline assignment: CDR1 LNHDA and CDR2 SQIVND (reference sequence). Here the CDR3 DNA reads TGTGCCAGTTCCGATCCAGCCGGGACAGGGGGCACGGGGGCCAACGTCCTGACTTTC. Encoded protein: CASSDPAGTGGTGANVLTF.

The V gene is TRBV28, the J gene TRBJ1-2; weak D call: TRBD1 (6 bases). The germline CDR1 and CDR2 sequences are MDHEN and SYDVKM. The CDR3 spans 14 residues. The V and J ends lost 4 bases and 5 bases respectively, with 14 bases between them. The CDR3 sequence is CASSSGSRGYGYTF. In DNA, the CDR3 is TGTGCCAGCAGTTCGGGCAGTAGGGGGTATGGCTACACCTTC.

The rearrangement uses TRBV7-9 and TRBJ2-5, with 12 bases aligning to TRBD2. Per germline, CDR1 SEHNR and CDR2 FQNEAQ (reference sequence). After removal of 5 bases from V and 4 bases from J, the junction contained 5 bases not matched to a gene. The CDR3 consists of 15 residues. CDR3: CASSLATSGGETQYF. Here the CDR3 DNA reads TGTGCCAGCAGCCTCGCGACTAGCGGGGGAGAGACCCAGTACTTC.

V gene TRBV19 combines with J gene TRBJ1-2; 8 nucleotides line up with TRBD1. Germline-derived CDR1 and CDR2 are LNHDA and SQIVND (reference sequence). V was pared by 9 bases and J by 1 base, with 7 bases of the junction left unmatched. CDR3 length: 14 residues. The CDR3 DNA sequence: TGTGCCAGCCACAGGGACAGGATTAACTATGGCTACACCTTC. Its translation is CASHRDRINYGYTF.

The chain carries TRBV27 and TRBJ2-5, with a tentative D call TRBD2 (5 bases). The DNA end favors TRBJ2-7, so the J call may be wrong. The length of the CDR3 is 12 residues. The germline CDR1 and CDR2 sequences are MNHEY and SMNVEV (reference sequence). This CDR3 is CASRGSSYEQYF. The CDR3 DNA reads TGTGCCAGCAGGGGGAGCTCCTACGAGCAGTACTTC.

The chain is built from TRBV28 and TRBJ2-5; 7 bases line up with TRBD2. The CDR3 has 13 amino acids. V was clipped by 6 bases and J by 5 bases; unmatched bases: 6. Germline-derived CDR1 and CDR2 are MDHEN and SYDVKM. The CDR3 region has the DNA TGTGCCAGCAGGCCCAGCGGGGTGGAGACCCAGTACTTC. The encoded protein is CASRPSGVETQYF. The full variable domain, rest sourced from reference TRBV28 and TRBJ2-5, is DVKVTQSSRYLVKRTGEKVFLECVQDMDHENMFWYRQDPGLGLRLIYFSYDVKMKEKGDIPEGYSVSREKKERFSLILESASTNQTSMYLCASRPSGVETQYFGPGTRLLVL.

This clone was recorded once. The chain combines TRBV28 with TRBJ1-6, with TRBD1 identical over 9 bases. The V and J ends lost 5 bases and 7 bases, in that order; junction bases with no gene match: 6. Looked up from germline, CDR1 is MDHEN and CDR2 is SYDVKM. This CDR3 has 15 residues. The CDR3 is CASSKQGAGNSPLHF. DNA of the CDR3: TGTGCCAGCAGTAAACAGGGGGCTGGAAATTCACCCCTCCACTTT. The variable domain in full, completed from reference TRBV28 and TRBJ1-6, reads DVKVTQSSRYLVKRTGEKVFLECVQDMDHENMFWYRQDPGLGLRLIYFSYDVKMKEKGDIPEGYSVSREKKERFSLILESASTNQTSMYLCASSKQGAGNSPLHFGNGTRLTVT.

This chain joins TRBV5-1 and TRBJ1-2; TRBD1 matches 7 bases. J was trimmed by 3 bases and V by 4 bases; bases with no gene match: 9. The V gene's germline CDR1 is SGHRS and CDR2 YFSETQ. The CDR3 is 15 residues long. The CDR3 protein is CASSLRGTDHYGYTF. The CDR3 DNA sequence: TGCGCCAGCAGCCTGAGGGGGACAGACCACTATGGCTACACCTTC.

This rearrangement joins TRBV7-8 to TRBJ2-1, with 8 bases matching TRBD2. Germline CDR1 is SGHVS and CDR2 is FQNEAQ. This CDR3 has 15 residues. Germline trimming cut 5 bases from V and 5 bases from J; bases unmatched to any gene: 8. CDR3 sequence (DNA): TGTGCCAGCAGCCTACGGGGGGGAAGAGACAATGAGCAGTTCTTC. Protein sequence: CASSLRGGRDNEQFF.

V and J are TRBV28 and TRBJ2-1; 7 nucleotides match TRBD1. The CDR3 is made up of 15 amino acids. Germline V gene lookup returns CDR1 MDHEN and CDR2 SYDVKM. J was trimmed by 0 bases and V by 3 bases; bases with no gene match: 2. CDR3 residues: CASSFAGGSYNEQFF. For the CDR3, the DNA is TGTGCCAGCAGTTTTGCAGGGGGCTCCTACAATGAGCAGTTCTTC.

The chain is built from TRBV7-3 and TRBJ2-6; D possibly corresponds to TRBD2 (7 bases). CDR3 size: 16 residues. Germline V gene lookup returns CDR1 SGHTA and CDR2 FQGTGA. Trimming shortened V by 0 bases and J by 2 bases, and 8 bases separated the two germline ends. CDR3 nucleotide sequence: TGTGCCAGCAGCTTAACGGGGGGGCCTGGGGCCAACGTCCTGACTTTC. Translation: CASSLTGGPGANVLTF.

This clone was seen only once. The rearrangement links TRBV7-3 to TRBJ2-3, with 7 nucleotides matching TRBD2. Trimming took 5 bases from V and 0 from J; bases not matched to a gene: 5. CDR1 and CDR2 (germline): SGHTA, FQGTGA. The CDR3 length is 15 residues. CDR3: CASSKGTTSTDTQYF. DNA of the CDR3: TGTGCCAGCAGCAAAGGGACTACGAGCACAGATACGCAGTATTTT.

This chain links TRBV19 with TRBJ1-2, with no clear D. The CDR3 sequence is 13 residues long. Trimming pared 5 bases from V and 2 bases from J, leaving 9 bases between. The V gene's germline CDR1 is LNHDA and CDR2 SQIVND (reference sequence). Written as DNA, the CDR3 is TGTGCCAGTAGTTCCCGGGGAAACTATGGCTACACCTTC. Its translation: CASSSRGNYGYTF.